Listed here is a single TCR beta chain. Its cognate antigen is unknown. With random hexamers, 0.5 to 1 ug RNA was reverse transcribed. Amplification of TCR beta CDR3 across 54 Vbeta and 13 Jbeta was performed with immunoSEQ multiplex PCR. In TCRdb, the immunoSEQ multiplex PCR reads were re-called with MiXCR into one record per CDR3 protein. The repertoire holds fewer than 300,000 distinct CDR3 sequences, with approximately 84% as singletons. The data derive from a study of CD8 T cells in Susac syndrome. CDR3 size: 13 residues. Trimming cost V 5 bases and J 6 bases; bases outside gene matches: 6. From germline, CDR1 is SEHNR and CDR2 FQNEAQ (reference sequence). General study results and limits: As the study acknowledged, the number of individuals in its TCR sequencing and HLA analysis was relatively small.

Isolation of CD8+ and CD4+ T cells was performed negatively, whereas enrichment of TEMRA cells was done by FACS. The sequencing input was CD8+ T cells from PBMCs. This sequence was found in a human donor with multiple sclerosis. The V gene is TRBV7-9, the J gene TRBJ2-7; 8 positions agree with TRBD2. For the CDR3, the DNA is TGTGCCAGCAGCCCCGAAGCGGGAGCCGAGCAGTACTTC. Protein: CASSPEAGAEQYF.